The 26 T cell receptor beta chains given below trace back to one sample, sequenced in a study of radiotherapy plus CTLA-4 blockade in lung cancer. The assay was immunoSEQ multiplex PCR, and TCRdb's table has in-frame clones only and misses some. The profile shows roughly 88,000 clones, under 90% of them singletons. This specimen consisted of peripheral blood, obtained from a patient treated with radiotherapy plus ipilimumab. All receptors come from a human donor with non-small cell lung cancer who had stable disease on radiotherapy plus ipilimumab.

This chain joins TRBV18 and TRBJ1-6; no clear D gene. This CDR3 has 13 amino acids. Trimming left V 5 bases short and J 8 bases short, with 10 bases between. Germline V gene lookup returns CDR1 KGHSH and CDR2 LQKENI. In nucleotides, the CDR3 is TGTGCCAGCTCATCGACGGGTTATTCACCCCTCCACTTT. Residues: CASSSTGYSPLHF.

This clone was seen more than once but under ten times. The chain recombines TRBV5-1 with TRBJ2-7, with unresolved D. V lost 0 bases to trimming and J lost 4 bases, with 5 bases between them. The V gene's germline CDR1 is SGHRS and CDR2 YFSETQ. The CDR3 runs 12 residues. CDR3 sequence reads: CASSLDLYEQYF. CDR3 bases: TGCGCCAGCAGCTTGGACCTATACGAGCAGTACTTC.

The chain is built from TRBV4-1 and TRBJ1-1, with a possible D match to TRBD1 (6 bases). V lost 3 bases and J 1 base, leaving 9 bases between the germline ends. There are 14 residues in the CDR3. CDR1 MGHRA and CDR2 YSYEKL come from the germline V gene. CDR3 coding DNA: TGCGCCAGCAGCCACAGGGGCTCGAACACTGAAGCTTTCTTT. Its translation: CASSHRGSNTEAFF.

The chain is built from TRBV7-9 and TRBJ2-2; the D gene is possibly TRBD1 (5 bases). The V and J ends lost 1 base and 5 bases respectively, with 11 bases between them. In germline, CDR1 is SEHNR, CDR2 FQNEAQ (reference sequence). The CDR3 is 15 amino acids. The CDR3 loop reads CASSLGVTETGELFF. CDR3 DNA sequence: TGTGCCAGCAGCTTAGGGGTGACAGAAACCGGGGAGCTGTTTTTT.

The V call is TRBV7-3, the J call TRBJ2-5; TRBD1 is a possible D gene (5 bases). Matching the DNA end better, TRBJ2-7 makes the J call doubtful. The CDR3 contains 15 residues. The germline gives CDR1 SGHTA, CDR2 FQGTGA. CDR3 region: CASSLMLGQSYEQYF. Written as DNA, the CDR3 is TGTGCCAGCAGCTTAATGTTGGGGCAGTCCTACGAGCAGTACTTC.

The gene calls are TRBV4-1 and TRBJ2-3; possible D gene TRBD2, 7 bases. CDR3 size: 19 residues. The germline CDR1 and CDR2 sequences are MGHRA and YSYEKL. V was cut by 4 bases and J by 0 bases, with 23 bases left in between. CDR3 residues: CASSLRGASGGGSTDTQYF. In DNA form, the CDR3 reads TGCGCCAGCAGCCTCCGAGGGGCTAGCGGAGGGGGGAGCACAGATACGCAGTATTTT.

In its sample, this clone was seen a few times. This chain connects TRBV7-3 to TRBJ2-2; 7 bases are a match to TRBD2. The germline V gene has CDR1 SGHTA and CDR2 FQGTGA. The CDR3 extends over 13 amino acids. Trimming removed 8 bases from V and 1 base from J; junction bases left unmatched: 1. The CDR3 nucleotides are TGTGCCAGCGCGGGAGAGAACACCGGGGAGCTGTTTTTT. Encoded protein: CASAGENTGELFF.

The chain couples TRBV2 to TRBJ2-1; 12 bases fit TRBD2. Per germline, CDR1 SNHLY and CDR2 FYNNEI. V dropped 4 bases and J dropped 9; count of bases not matched to a gene: 1. The CDR3 covers 13 residues. CDR3 nucleotides: TGTGCCAGCAGTGTACTAGCGGGGGGTGAGCAGTTCTTC. Its translation is CASSVLAGGEQFF.

The chain is built from TRBV6-6 and TRBJ2-2; TRBD1 agrees at 9 bases. The V gene end was trimmed by 4 bases and the J gene end by 7 bases; junction bases not matched to a gene: 4. CDR1 and CDR2 (germline): MNHNY, SVGAGI (reference sequence). This CDR3 is 14 amino acids long. CDR3 residues: CASSSRQGDGELFF. CDR3 nucleotides: TGTGCCAGCAGTTCCCGACAGGGGGACGGGGAGCTGTTTTTT.

The chain has TRBV5-6 and TRBJ2-7; 10 bases match TRBD1. The J segment lost 4 bases and the V segment lost 3 bases, leaving 7 bases of the junction unmatched. The CDR3 is made up of 15 amino acids. Germline CDR1 reads SGHDT; CDR2 reads YYEEEE. CDR3 nucleotides: TGTGCCAGCAGCTACTTGACAGGGGGCAGGTACGAGCAGTACTTC. This encodes CASSYLTGGRYEQYF.

This clone was found once. This chain uses TRBV6-1 with TRBJ2-7; 7 bases match TRBD1. V was clipped by 0 bases and J by 6 bases; unmatched bases: 2. The CDR3 has 13 residues. In germline, CDR1 is MNHNS, CDR2 SASEGT. CDR3 sequence (DNA): TGTGCCAGCAGTGAAGCTACAGGGGTCGAGCAGTACTTC. Its protein product is CASSEATGVEQYF.

The chain couples TRBV28 to TRBJ2-4; D uncertain. The CDR3 contains 14 residues. CDR1 and CDR2 (germline): MDHEN, SYDVKM. V shed 5 bases and J shed 3 bases, with 11 bases lying between them. The CDR3 spells CASSPTELKNIQYF. DNA of the CDR3: TGTGCCAGCAGTCCCACAGAACTCAAAAACATTCAGTACTTC.

This clone has more than one count but fewer than ten. The same CDR3 is also encoded by other DNA sequences in this sample. CDR3: CASRGVLSGANVLTF. Written as DNA, the CDR3 is TGTGCCAGCAGGGGAGTGCTCTCTGGGGCCAACGTCCTGACTTTC. V gene TRBV27 combines with J gene TRBJ2-6; the D gene is possibly TRBD2 (5 bases). This CDR3 has 15 amino acids. Germline V CDR1 and CDR2: MNHEY, SMNVEV (reference sequence). V dropped 6 bases and J dropped 0 bases, with 9 bases sitting between them.

This rearrangement joins TRBV9 to TRBJ1-5; tentative D call: TRBD1 (6 bases). V was shortened by 4 bases and J by 4 bases, with 9 bases between the two germline ends. Germline loops: CDR1 SGDLS, CDR2 YYNGEE. This CDR3 comprises 13 residues. Here the CDR3 reads CASSTGINQPQHF. As DNA, the CDR3 is TGTGCCAGCAGCACAGGGATTAATCAGCCCCAGCATTTT.

The chain has TRBV28 and TRBJ1-5; D possibly corresponds to TRBD1 (5 bases). Germline V gene data show CDR1 as MDHEN and CDR2 as SYDVKM. This CDR3 contains 14 residues. V was trimmed by 4 bases and J by 6 bases, leaving 13 bases between them. This CDR3 is CASSYSGIIQPQHF. Here the CDR3 DNA reads TGTGCCAGCAGTTACTCAGGGATTATTCAGCCCCAGCATTTT.

The chain links TRBV19 to TRBJ1-1; D is unclear. V was clipped by 7 bases and J by 1 base, with 16 bases between them. In germline, CDR1 is LNHDA, CDR2 SQIVND (reference sequence). This CDR3 comprises 15 residues. In nucleotides, the CDR3 is TGTGCCAGTAACTCCGGAAGGTATACGAACACTGAAGCTTTCTTT. Its protein is CASNSGRYTNTEAFF. Combining the CDR3 with reference TRBV19 and TRBJ1-1 gives the whole variable domain DGGITQSPKYLFRKEGQNVTLSCEQNLNHDAMYWYRQDPGQGLRLIYYSQIVNDFQKGDIAEGYSVSREKKESFPLTVTSAQKNPTAFYLCASNSGRYTNTEAFFGQGTRLTVV.

This chain joins TRBV27 and TRBJ2-5, with 11 bases that match TRBD1. CDR1 is MNHEY, CDR2 SMNVEV, per germline (reference sequence). Germline trimming cut 6 bases from V and 5 bases from J; bases unmatched to any gene: 5. This CDR3 is 14 amino acids long. For the CDR3, the DNA is TGTGCCAGCAGCCGGACAGGGGGCTTTGAGACCCAGTACTTC. Its translation is CASSRTGGFETQYF.

The chain combines TRBV21-1 with TRBJ1-1; the D call TRBD1 from the table was never checked on the DNA. TRBV21-1 is given as a pseudogene. There are 14 residues in the CDR3. This CDR3 is CASSTGQGATEAFF. In nucleotides, the CDR3 is TGTGCCAGCAGCACGGGACAGGGGGCCACTGAAGCTTTCTTT.

V usage is TRBV9 and J usage is TRBJ2-7; 11 nucleotides align to TRBD1. V lost 4 bases to trimming and J lost 2 bases; unmatched junction nucleotides: 5. The germline V gene encodes CDR1 SGDLS and CDR2 YYNGEE. This CDR3 spans 15 amino acids. The CDR3 bases are TGTGCCAGCAGCTCCGGGACAGGGGGACCCTACGAGCAGTACTTC. Its translation: CASSSGTGGPYEQYF.

Worth noting for this clone: Different DNA sequences within this sample yield the same CDR3. The chain joins TRBV7-2 to TRBJ2-1; no reliable D call. Per the germline V gene, CDR1 is SGHTA and CDR2 is FQGNSA. V lost 1 base, J lost 4 bases, and 5 bases lay in between. This CDR3 spans 13 amino acids. The CDR3 reads CASSLVRYNEQFF. The CDR3 region has the DNA TGTGCCAGCAGCTTAGTCCGGTACAATGAGCAGTTCTTC.

The chain is built from TRBV7-9 and TRBJ2-1; maybe TRBD2 (6 bases). Germline values: CDR1 SEHNR, CDR2 FQNEAQ (reference sequence). CDR3 length: 15 residues. V was shortened by 1 base and J by 4 bases, with 11 bases between the two germline ends. CDR3 coding DNA: TGTGCCAGCAGCTTAGATCTCGGGAGTTACAATGAGCAGTTCTTC. Encoded protein: CASSLDLGSYNEQFF.

The V and J genes are TRBV11-2 and TRBJ1-1; D gene uncertain. Germline V lookup: CDR1 SGHAT, CDR2 FQNNGV. The CDR3 sequence is 14 residues long. V shed 1 base and J shed 1 base, with 7 bases lying between them. CDR3 sequence (DNA): TGTGCCAGCAGCTTAGGTCCCCGGAACACTGAAGCTTTCTTT. Protein sequence: CASSLGPRNTEAFF.

CDR3 bases: TGTGCCAGCAGCCCCACACATCGACAGGGTCGGTCCTACGAGCAGTACTTC. Translated, it gives CASSPTHRQGRSYEQYF. This chain connects TRBV7-8 to TRBJ2-7, with 7 bases matching TRBD1. Looked up from germline, CDR1 is SGHVS and CDR2 is FQNEAQ. This CDR3 contains 17 residues. V was pared by 5 bases and J by 1 base, with 14 bases of the junction left unmatched.

J is TRBJ1-5 and V is TRBV6-1, with 9 positions matching TRBD1. The CDR3 has 14 amino acids. Unmatched junction bases numbered 3, after V lost 5 bases and J lost 4 bases. The germline V gene encodes CDR1 MNHNS and CDR2 SASEGT. The CDR3 region has the DNA TGTGCCAGCAGTTGGGGACAGGGTAATCAGCCCCAGCATTTT. It specifies CASSWGQGNQPQHF.

This chain joins TRBV25-1 and TRBJ1-6; the D is unclear. Deletions cut 3 bases from V and 2 bases from J, with 8 bases between. Germline V gene data show CDR1 as MGHDK and CDR2 as SYGVNS. The CDR3 is made up of 15 amino acids. CDR3: CASSDRGPYNSPLHF. Here the CDR3 DNA reads TGTGCCAGCAGTGATCGTGGCCCCTATAATTCACCCCTCCACTTT.

This rearrangement joins TRBV7-2 to TRBJ2-3; D ambiguous. Trimming took 2 bases from V and 6 from J, leaving 15 bases between them. CDR1 and CDR2 (germline): SGHTA, FQGNSA. The CDR3 covers 15 residues. The CDR3 sequence is CASSLRRRTADTQYF. Written as DNA, the CDR3 is TGTGCCAGCAGCTTAAGAAGACGGACGGCGGATACGCAGTATTTT.